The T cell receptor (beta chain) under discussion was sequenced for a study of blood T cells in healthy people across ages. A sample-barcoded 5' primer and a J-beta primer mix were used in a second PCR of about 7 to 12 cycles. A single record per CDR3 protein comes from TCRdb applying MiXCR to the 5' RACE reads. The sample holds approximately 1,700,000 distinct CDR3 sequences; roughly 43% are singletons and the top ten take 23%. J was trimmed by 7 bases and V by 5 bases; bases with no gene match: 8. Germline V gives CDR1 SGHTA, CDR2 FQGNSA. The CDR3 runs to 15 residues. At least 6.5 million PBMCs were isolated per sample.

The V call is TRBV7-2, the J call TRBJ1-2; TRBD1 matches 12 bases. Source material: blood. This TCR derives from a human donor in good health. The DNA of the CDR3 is TGTGCCAGCAGCCCCCGGGACAGGGGGCAAAGTGGCTACACCTTC. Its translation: CASSPRDRGQSGYTF. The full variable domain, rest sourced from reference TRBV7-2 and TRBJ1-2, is GAGVSQSPSNKVTEKGKDVELRCDPISGHTALYWYRQSLGQGLEFLIYFQGNSAPDKSGLPSDRFSAERTGGSVSTLTIQRTQQEDSAVYLCASSPRDRGQSGYTFGSGTRLTVV.